This T cell receptor beta chain was recovered during a study of cytomegalovirus exposure and HLA in healthy donors. Trimming took off 10 bases at V and 6 bases at J, with 12 bases between the two ends. Looked up from germline, CDR1 is MDHEN and CDR2 is SYDVKM. This CDR3 is built from 12 residues. 60 Vbeta and 13 Jbeta primers were used in PCR. This table comes from immunoSEQ multiplex PCR, and its TCRdb copy is limited to in-frame clones, with some not included. The data contain 60,000 to 95,000 clones, approximately 82% of them singletons. The chain employs TRBV28 and TRBJ2-2, with D unresolved. This clonotype was obtained from a man between 65 and 85 years old in good health and CMV-seropositive. The sequencing input was PBMCs. This CDR3 reads CATHRVAGELFF. CDR3 DNA sequence: TGTGCCACGCACCGGGTGGCCGGGGAGCTGTTTTTT.